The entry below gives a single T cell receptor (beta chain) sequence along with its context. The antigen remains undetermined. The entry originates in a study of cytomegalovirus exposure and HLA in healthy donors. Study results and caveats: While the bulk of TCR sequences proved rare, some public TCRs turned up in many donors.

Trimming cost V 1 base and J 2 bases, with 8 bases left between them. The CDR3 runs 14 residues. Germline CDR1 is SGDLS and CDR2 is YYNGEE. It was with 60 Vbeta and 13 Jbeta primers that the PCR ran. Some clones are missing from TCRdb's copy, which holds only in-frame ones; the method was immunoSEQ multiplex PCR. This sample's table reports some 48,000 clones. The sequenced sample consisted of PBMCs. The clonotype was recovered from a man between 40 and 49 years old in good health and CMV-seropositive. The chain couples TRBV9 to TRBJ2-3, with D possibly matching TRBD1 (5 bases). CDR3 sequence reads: CASSVQGITDTQYF. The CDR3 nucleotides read TGTGCCAGCAGCGTACAGGGAATCACAGATACGCAGTATTTT.